This record covers a single T cell receptor (beta chain). Its specificity is unknown. Naive-designated CD8 cells lacked CD45RO, were positively enriched for CCR7, and omitted terminally differentiated effector memory CD45RA+ cells. The CDR3 length is 16 residues. With 5 bases removed from V and 2 bases from J, the gap between germline ends came to 19 bases. CDR1 and CDR2 from the germline V gene are MNHEY and SMNVEV (reference sequence). The entry originates in a study of shared clonotypes between healthy human individuals. Study overall: CD8 memory received one plate per donor, CD8 naive two, CD4 memory three and CD4 naive three. Study-level points and caveats: Of the naive CD4 clonotypes, roughly 5% were shared across several donors. Incompleteness in sorted-subset sequencing, despite large depth, was shown by rarefaction.

Authors' data handling: Junction-only sequences without quality scores were provided by ImmunoSEQ, so filtering was different. Produced via immunoSEQ multiplex PCR; TCRdb's table is partial and in-frame only. Clone size and the V and J calls come from that table; the DNA yielded D and trimming. The table includes about 580,000 clones, roughly 98% detected once. The rearrangement links TRBV27 to TRBJ2-7; D is ambiguous. Sequencing was done on a sample of naive CD8+ T cells sorted from blood. This TCR was recovered from a man aged 30 to 45 in good health. For the CDR3, the DNA is TGTGCCAGCAGTCTGGACCGGACGGCCCTTCCCTACGAGCAGTACTTC. Amino acid sequence: CASSLDRTALPYEQYF.